This entry lists 26 T cell receptor beta chains sequenced from one sample in a study of CD8 T cells in Susac syndrome. RNA, at about 0.45 to 1 ug, was reverse transcribed with random hexamers. TCRdb recomputed calls from the immunoSEQ multiplex PCR reads with MiXCR, one row per CDR3 protein. The data contain 150,000 to 200,000 distinct CDR3 sequences, roughly 95% of them seen just once; the ten biggest clones take up 0.09% to 0.1%. The specimen sequenced was CD4+ T cells from PBMCs. The receptors here all came from a human donor with multiple sclerosis.

The chain is built from TRBV14 and TRBJ2-7, with a weak D call TRBD1 (6 bases). Trimming removed 4 bases from V and 4 bases from J, with 14 bases in between. This CDR3 contains 14 residues. Germline CDR1 SGHDN, CDR2 FVKESK. In DNA, the CDR3 is TGTGCCAGCAGCCTTATGACAGGACCGTACGAGCAGTACTTC. Translated, it gives CASSLMTGPYEQYF.

This clonotype was detected only once. V gene TRBV7-2 combines with J gene TRBJ1-2; TRBD1 might be the D (6 bases). Trimming shortened V by 5 bases and J by 5 bases, and 18 bases separated the two germline ends. This CDR3 is built from 15 residues. CDR1 and CDR2 from the germline V gene are SGHTA and FQGNSA. The CDR3: CASSRPGTQQYGYTF. For the CDR3, the DNA is TGTGCCAGCAGCCGGCCCGGGACACAACAATATGGCTACACCTTC.

The chain links TRBV19 to TRBJ2-7, with D hard to call. V was pared by 3 bases and J by 1 base, with 7 bases between. This CDR3 comprises 13 residues. Germline CDR1 and CDR2: LNHDA and SQIVND (reference sequence). Here the CDR3 reads CASSIGRSYEQYF. CDR3 nucleotides: TGTGCCAGTAGTATTGGCAGATCCTACGAGCAGTACTTC.

The V gene is TRBV27, the J gene TRBJ1-3, with D uncertain. V was trimmed by 6 bases and J by 0 bases, leaving 15 bases between them. The CDR3 runs to 16 residues. The V gene's germline CDR1 is MNHEY and CDR2 SMNVEV (reference sequence). The CDR3 DNA reads as TGTGCCAGCAGCGACGTCCCCGGCTCCTCTGGAAACACCATATATTTT. Translating it yields CASSDVPGSSGNTIYF.

The chain recombines TRBV7-2 with TRBJ2-7; TRBD2 is a possible D gene (7 bases). The CDR3 sequence is 16 residues long. CDR1 and CDR2 from the germline V gene are SGHTA and FQGNSA. The ends were cut back, 5 bases at V and 1 base at J, with 18 bases in the middle. The CDR3 spells CASSDRTGGPSYEQYF. The CDR3 bases are TGTGCCAGCAGCGACAGGACGGGGGGACCTTCCTACGAGCAGTACTTC.

V is TRBV30 and J is TRBJ1-2; D is unresolved. The CDR3 extends over 14 amino acids. Trimming stripped 1 base from V and 8 bases from J, with 17 bases between. Looked up from germline, CDR1 is GTSNPN and CDR2 is SVGIG (reference sequence). CDR3 DNA: TGTGCCTGGAGTGAGTCCGTTCGAGGCGTCGGCTACACCTTC. It specifies CAWSESVRGVGYTF.

The count of this clonotype is one. This sequence joins TRBV18 and TRBJ1-1; D ambiguous. V lost 3 bases and J 3 bases, leaving 11 bases between the germline ends. This CDR3 is 14 amino acids long. Germline lookup yields CDR1 KGHSH and CDR2 LQKENI. In DNA, the CDR3 is TGTGCCAGCTCACCGAAGGTCGGGGACACTGAAGCTTTCTTT. It is translated as CASSPKVGDTEAFF.

The rearrangement joins TRBV6-2 or TRBV6-3 to TRBJ2-7; D is undetermined. CDR3 length: 13 residues. Trimming cost V 8 bases and J 2 bases, with 13 bases left between them. The germline V gene has CDR1 MNHEY and CDR2 SVGEGT. CDR3 sequence reads: CASDGTWTYEQYF. CDR3 DNA sequence: TGTGCCAGCGACGGCACATGGACCTACGAGCAGTACTTC.

This rearrangement joins TRBV11-3 to TRBJ2-2; 7 bases are shared with TRBD2. CDR1 is SGHNT and CDR2 is YENEEA in the germline V gene. V lost 4 bases, J lost 5 bases, and 4 bases stayed unmatched. The CDR3 has 14 residues. The CDR3 reads CASSSSRETGELFF. The CDR3 nucleotides read TGTGCCAGCAGCTCCTCGCGGGAGACCGGGGAGCTGTTTTTT.

This rearrangement joins TRBV6-5 to TRBJ2-7, with 10 nucleotides matching TRBD2. CDR3 length: 15 amino acids. V shed 6 bases and J 1 base; nucleotides not matched to a gene: 6. In germline, CDR1 is MNHEY, CDR2 SVGAGI. The CDR3 region is CASRFGTSVSYEQYF. In DNA, the CDR3 is TGTGCCAGCAGGTTCGGGACTAGCGTTTCCTACGAGCAGTACTTC.

The chain joins TRBV28 to TRBJ1-2; perhaps TRBD1 as D (5 bases). The CDR3 sequence is 12 residues long. Germline-derived CDR1 and CDR2 are MDHEN and SYDVKM. Trimming cost V 6 bases and J 4 bases, with 9 bases left between them. The CDR3 region is CASSRQSYGYTF. Written as DNA, the CDR3 is TGTGCCAGCAGCAGACAGAGCTATGGCTACACCTTC.

The chain links TRBV6-1 to TRBJ1-2, with 8 positions matching TRBD1. Germline CDR1 is MNHNS and CDR2 is SASEGT. This CDR3 is built from 16 residues. The junction had 14 bases not matched to a gene; V was cut back by 7 bases and J by 4 bases. CDR3 amino acids: CASTRTGNVGPYGYTF. As DNA, the CDR3 is TGTGCCAGCACCCGGACAGGGAATGTGGGGCCCTATGGCTACACCTTC.

The chain joins TRBV28 to TRBJ1-2; D gene unclear. The CDR3 is 11 amino acids. V gave up 6 bases and J gave up 8 bases, with 10 bases separating them. Germline lookup yields CDR1 MDHEN and CDR2 SYDVKM. The CDR3 reads CASSEIGGYTF. For the CDR3, the DNA is TGTGCCAGCAGCGAAATAGGGGGCTACACCTTC.

J is TRBJ1-2 and V is TRBV7-9, with 11 bases matching TRBD1. This CDR3 region has 15 residues. The ends lost 5 bases at V and 4 bases at J; junction bases unmatched: 6. Germline assignment: CDR1 SEHNR and CDR2 FQNEAQ (reference sequence). CDR3 DNA: TGTGCCAGCAGCGAGGGGACAGGGGGGACCTATGGCTACACCTTC. Translated, it gives CASSEGTGGTYGYTF.

The chain joins TRBV3-1 to TRBJ2-6; D unresolved. V was cut by 3 bases and J by 0 bases, with 12 bases left in between. The V gene's germline CDR1 is LGHDT and CDR2 YNNKEL (reference sequence). The CDR3 is made up of 17 amino acids. CDR3 sequence (DNA): TGTGCCAGCAGCCATCTAACGATACGCTCTGGGGCCAACGTCCTGACTTTC. Translation: CASSHLTIRSGANVLTF. Full variable domain (missing parts from reference TRBV3-1 and TRBJ2-6): DTAVSQTPKYLVTQMGNDKSIKCEQNLGHDTMYWYKQDSKKFLKIMFSYNNKELIINETVPNRFSPKSPDKAHLNLHINSLELGDSAVYFCASSHLTIRSGANVLTFGAGSRLTVL.

The V gene is TRBV2, the J gene TRBJ2-6; tentatively, D is TRBD2 (5 bases). With 2 bases removed from V and 0 bases from J, the gap between germline ends came to 8 bases. This CDR3 contains 16 residues. Germline lookup yields CDR1 SNHLY and CDR2 FYNNEI. The CDR3 loop is CASSESGNSGANVLTF. As DNA, the CDR3 is TGTGCCAGCAGTGAATCGGGGAACTCTGGGGCCAACGTCCTGACTTTC.

The chain joins TRBV29-1 to TRBJ2-2; 11 positions agree with TRBD2. CDR3 length equals 15 residues. The V and J ends lost 4 bases and 7 bases, in that order; junction bases with no gene match: 8. Germline CDR1 SQVTM, CDR2 ANQGSEA. The DNA for the CDR3 is TGCAGCGTTGGTCCGGGACTAGCGGCGAGCGGGGAGCTGTTTTTT. Residues: CSVGPGLAASGELFF.

The gene calls are TRBV6-2 or TRBV6-3 and TRBJ2-1; D is perhaps TRBD2 (5 bases). From germline, CDR1 is MNHEY and CDR2 SVGEGT. With 10 bases removed from V and 5 bases from J, the gap between germline ends came to 15 bases. This CDR3 is built from 13 residues. The CDR3 protein is CATEERADNEQFF. The DNA of the CDR3 is TGTGCCACGGAGGAAAGGGCCGACAATGAGCAGTTCTTC.

The chain links TRBV24-1 to TRBJ2-1, with D tentatively TRBD2 (5 bases). CDR1 KGHDR and CDR2 SFDVKD come from the germline V gene. The CDR3 is 12 amino acids. With 6 bases removed from V and 6 bases from J, the gap between germline ends came to 8 bases. The DNA for the CDR3 is TGTGCCACCAGTTTGGACTCCAATGAGCAGTTCTTC. As protein: CATSLDSNEQFF.

The V gene is TRBV7-6, the J gene TRBJ2-1; no definite D call. The CDR3 is 14 amino acids. With 1 base removed from V and 3 bases from J, the gap between germline ends came to 7 bases. Germline V lookup: CDR1 SGHVS, CDR2 FNYEAQ. This CDR3 reads CASSLVANYNEQFF. Here the CDR3 DNA reads TGTGCCAGCAGCTTAGTGGCGAACTACAATGAGCAGTTCTTC. The entire variable domain, with the rest obtained from reference TRBV7-6 and TRBJ2-1, is as follows: GAGVSQSPRYKVTKRGQDVALRCDPISGHVSLYWYRQALGQGPEFLTYFNYEAQQDKSGLPNDRFSAERPEGSISTLTIQRTEQRDSAMYRCASSLVANYNEQFFGPGTRLTVL.

CDR3 sequence: CASSDLRAGGYTF. CDR3 DNA: TGCGCCAGCTCCGACCTGCGCGCCGGCGGCTACACCTTC. The rearrangement links TRBV10-2 to TRBJ1-2; D is unclear. Trimming removed 8 bases from V and 8 bases from J, with 18 bases in between. CDR1 WSHSY and CDR2 SAAADI come from the germline V gene. CDR3 size: 13 residues.

The CDR3 DNA reads TGCGCCAGCAGTCAACCCCCCAACAGGGGAAAGAAACCTGAGTGTCGTCTGAACACTGAAGCTTTCTTT. It encodes CASSQPPNRGKKPECRLNTEAFF. The V and J genes are TRBV23-1 and TRBJ1-1, with 7 nucleotides matching TRBD1. TRBV23-1 is annotated as an ORF whose role is uncertain. The V segment lost 2 bases and the J segment 0 bases; nucleotides outside the gene matches: 27. The CDR3 length is 23 residues.

V and J are TRBV19 and TRBJ1-3; D ambiguous. The CDR3 contains 16 residues. Deletions cut 7 bases from V and 0 bases from J, with 16 bases between. Germline CDR1 reads LNHDA; CDR2 reads SQIVND (reference sequence). DNA of the CDR3: TGTGCCAGTACCCCTTCTAGGCTATACTCTGGAAACACCATATATTTT. It translates to CASTPSRLYSGNTIYF.

A single count supports this clonotype. This chain joins TRBV7-9 and TRBJ1-5; a possible D gene is TRBD1 (6 bases). This CDR3 comprises 14 residues. Germline CDR1 reads SEHNR; CDR2 reads FQNEAQ (reference sequence). Between the trimmed V and J ends, which lost 5 bases and 6 bases, there was a span of 14 bases. CDR3 bases: TGTGCCAGCAGCGAAGGGGGTCGGGCTCAGCCCCAGCATTTT. This sequence encodes CASSEGGRAQPQHF. Supplemented by reference TRBV7-9 and TRBJ1-5, the full variable domain reads DTGVSQNPRHKITKRGQNVTFRCDPISEHNRLYWYRQTLGQGPEFLTYFQNEAQLEKSRLLSDRFSAERPKGSFSTLEIQRTEQGDSAMYLCASSEGGRAQPQHFGDGTRLSIL.

The rearrangement uses TRBV20-1 and TRBJ1-2, with D perhaps TRBD1 (5 bases). The CDR3 runs 14 residues. Germline lookup yields CDR1 DFQATT and CDR2 SNEGSKA (reference sequence). Trimming left V 2 bases short and J 5 bases short, with 15 bases between. The CDR3 region has the DNA TGCAGTGCTAGACCCTCGGGGGGAAATTATGGCTACACCTTC. Protein product: CSARPSGGNYGYTF.

The V and J genes are TRBV15 and TRBJ2-7, with D perhaps TRBD2 (5 bases). The CDR3 has 15 amino acids. The V gene lost 0 bases and the J gene lost 0 bases, with 9 bases spanning the gap. Germline lookup yields CDR1 LNHNV and CDR2 YYDKDF (reference sequence). The CDR3 DNA is TGTGCCACCAGCAGAGATCTAGCCTCCTCCTACGAGCAGTACTTC. It codes for CATSRDLASSYEQYF.